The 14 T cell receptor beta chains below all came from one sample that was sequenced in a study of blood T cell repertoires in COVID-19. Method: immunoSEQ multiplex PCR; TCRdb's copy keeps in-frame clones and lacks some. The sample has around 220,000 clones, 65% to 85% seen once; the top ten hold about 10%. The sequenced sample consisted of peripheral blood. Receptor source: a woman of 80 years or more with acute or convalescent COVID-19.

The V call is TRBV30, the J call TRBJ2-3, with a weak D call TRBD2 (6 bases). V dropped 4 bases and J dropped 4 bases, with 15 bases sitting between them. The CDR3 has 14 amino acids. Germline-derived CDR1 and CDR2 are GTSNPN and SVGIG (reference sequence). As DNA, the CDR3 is TGTGCCTGGAAAGGAGGGAGGCCCGCAGATACGCAGTATTTT. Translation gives CAWKGGRPADTQYF. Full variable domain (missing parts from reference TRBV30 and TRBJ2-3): SQTIHQWPATLVQPVGSPLSLECTVEGTSNPNLYWYRQAAGRGLQLLFYSVGIGQISSEVPQNLSASRPQDRQFILSSKKLLLSDSGFYLCAWKGGRPADTQYFGPGTRLTVL.

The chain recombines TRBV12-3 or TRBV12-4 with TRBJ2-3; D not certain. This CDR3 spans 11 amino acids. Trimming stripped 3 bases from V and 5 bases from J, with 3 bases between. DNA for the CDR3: TGTGCCAGCAGTTTCCTAGATACGCAGTATTTT. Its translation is CASSFLDTQYF.

CDR3: CASSYSWAPLEQYF. In nucleotides, the CDR3 is TGTGCCAGCAGTTACTCGTGGGCCCCTCTCGAGCAGTACTTC. The V gene is TRBV6-2 or TRBV6-3, the J gene TRBJ2-7, with D hard to call. Germline CDR1 reads MNHEY; CDR2 reads SVGEGT. Trimming pared 0 bases from V and 6 bases from J, leaving 12 bases between. The CDR3 loop spans 14 amino acids.

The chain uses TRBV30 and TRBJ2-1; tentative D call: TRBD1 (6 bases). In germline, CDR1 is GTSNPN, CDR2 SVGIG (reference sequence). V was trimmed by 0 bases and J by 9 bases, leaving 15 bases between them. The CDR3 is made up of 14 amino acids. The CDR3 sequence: CAWSVNRVAGEQFF. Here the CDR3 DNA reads TGTGCCTGGAGTGTAAACAGGGTGGCGGGTGAGCAGTTCTTC.

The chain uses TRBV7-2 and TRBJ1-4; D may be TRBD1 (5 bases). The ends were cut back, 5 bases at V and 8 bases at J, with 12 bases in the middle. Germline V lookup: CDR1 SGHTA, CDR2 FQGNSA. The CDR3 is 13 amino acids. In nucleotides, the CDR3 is TGTGCCAGCAGCGGGACTGGAGGAGAAAAACTGTTTTTT. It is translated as CASSGTGGEKLFF.

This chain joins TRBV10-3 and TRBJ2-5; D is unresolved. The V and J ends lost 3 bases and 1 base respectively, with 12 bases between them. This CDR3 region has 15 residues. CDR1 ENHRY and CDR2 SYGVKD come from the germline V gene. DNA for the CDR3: TGTGCCATCAGTGATCCGGCAGGCCTCCAAGAGACCCAGTACTTC. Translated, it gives CAISDPAGLQETQYF.

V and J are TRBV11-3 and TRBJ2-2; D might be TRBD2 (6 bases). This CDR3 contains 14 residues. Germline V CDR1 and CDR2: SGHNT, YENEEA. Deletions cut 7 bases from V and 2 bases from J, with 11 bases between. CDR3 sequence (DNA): TGTGCCAGCAAAATCGGGACTAACACCGGGGAGCTGTTTTTT. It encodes CASKIGTNTGELFF. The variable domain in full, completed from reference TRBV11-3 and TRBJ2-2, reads EAGVVQSPRYKIIEKKQPVAFWCNPISGHNTLYWYLQNLGQGPELLIRYENEEAVDDSQLPKDRFSAERLKGVDSTLKIQPAELGDSAVYLCASKIGTNTGELFFGEGSRLTVL.

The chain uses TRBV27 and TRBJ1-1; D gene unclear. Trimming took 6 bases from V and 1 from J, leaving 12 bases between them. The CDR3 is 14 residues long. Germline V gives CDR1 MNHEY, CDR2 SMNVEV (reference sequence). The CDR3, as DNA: TGTGCCAGCAGCCCCGCGGCGGGGAACACTGAAGCTTTCTTT. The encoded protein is CASSPAAGNTEAFF.

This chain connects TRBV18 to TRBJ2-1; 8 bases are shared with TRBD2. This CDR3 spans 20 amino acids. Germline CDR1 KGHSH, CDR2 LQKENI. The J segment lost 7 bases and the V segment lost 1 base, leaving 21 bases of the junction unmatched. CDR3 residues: CASSPRFVDSGINQANEQFF. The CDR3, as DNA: TGTGCCAGCTCACCACGTTTTGTCGATAGCGGGATTAACCAGGCGAATGAGCAGTTCTTC.

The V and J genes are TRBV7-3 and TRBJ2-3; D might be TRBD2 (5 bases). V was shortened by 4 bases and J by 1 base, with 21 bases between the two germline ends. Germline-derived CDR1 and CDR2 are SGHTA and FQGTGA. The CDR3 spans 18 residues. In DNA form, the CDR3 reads TGTGCCAGCAGCTCCCGCGGAGAGGGAGAGGCGGGCACAGATACGCAGTATTTT. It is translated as CASSSRGEGEAGTDTQYF.

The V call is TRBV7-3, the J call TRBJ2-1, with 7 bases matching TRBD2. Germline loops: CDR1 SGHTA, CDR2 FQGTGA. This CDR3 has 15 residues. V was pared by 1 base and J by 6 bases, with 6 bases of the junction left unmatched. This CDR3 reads CASSLRLAEGNEQFF. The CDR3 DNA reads TGTGCCAGCAGCTTAAGACTAGCTGAGGGCAATGAGCAGTTCTTC.

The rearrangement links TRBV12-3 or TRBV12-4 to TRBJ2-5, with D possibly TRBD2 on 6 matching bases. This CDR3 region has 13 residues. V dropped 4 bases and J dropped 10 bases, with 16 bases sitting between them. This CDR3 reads CASSYASVGVQYF. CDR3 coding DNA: TGTGCCAGCAGTTACGCTAGCGTAGGCGTCCAGTACTTC.

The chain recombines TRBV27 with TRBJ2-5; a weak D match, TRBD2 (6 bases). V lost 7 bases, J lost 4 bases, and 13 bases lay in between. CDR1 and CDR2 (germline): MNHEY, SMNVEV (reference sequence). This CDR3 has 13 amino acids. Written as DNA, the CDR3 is TGTGCCAGCAAACCCTGGGACTTAGAGACCCAGTACTTC. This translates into CASKPWDLETQYF.

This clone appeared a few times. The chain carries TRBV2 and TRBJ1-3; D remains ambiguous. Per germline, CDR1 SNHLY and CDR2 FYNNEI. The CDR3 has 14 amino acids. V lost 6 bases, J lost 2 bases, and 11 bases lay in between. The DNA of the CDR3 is TGTGCCAGCAGCCCAAAGGGAGCTGGAAACACCATATATTTT. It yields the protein CASSPKGAGNTIYF.